The source of this T cell receptor (beta chain) is a study of neoadjuvant nivolumab and ipilimumab in lung cancer. Whole-study results and caveats: From pretherapy to surgery, tumor richness and clonality rose with dual therapy.

This CDR3 comprises 17 residues. J lost 2 bases, V lost 5 bases, and 6 bases had no gene match. Germline CDR1 SGHAT, CDR2 FQNNGV. About this clone: What it binds is not known.

Profiling relied on immunoSEQ multiplex PCR, and the TCRdb table lists in-frame clones only, not all of them. The sample yields 15,000 to 20,000 clones, roughly three quarters seen once. The chain employs TRBV11-2 and TRBJ2-6; TRBD1 agrees at 10 bases. This specimen consisted of tumor tissue, obtained after neoadjuvant nivolumab, alone or with ipilimumab, at or shortly before surgery. The TCR was taken from an adult with non-small cell lung cancer. For the CDR3, the DNA is TGTGCCAGCAGCCGTGGACAGGGGGGGACTGGGGCCAACGTCCTGACTTTC. The encoded protein is CASSRGQGGTGANVLTF.